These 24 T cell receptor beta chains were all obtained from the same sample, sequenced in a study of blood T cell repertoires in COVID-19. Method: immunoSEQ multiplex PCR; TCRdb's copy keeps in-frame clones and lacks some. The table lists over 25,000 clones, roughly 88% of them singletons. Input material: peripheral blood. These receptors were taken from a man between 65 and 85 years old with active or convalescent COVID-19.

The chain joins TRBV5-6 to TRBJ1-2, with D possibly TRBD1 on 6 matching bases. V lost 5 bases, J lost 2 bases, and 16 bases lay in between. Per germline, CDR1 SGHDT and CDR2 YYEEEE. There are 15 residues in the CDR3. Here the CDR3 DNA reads TGTGCCAGCAGGCTCACAGGGTGGAGAAACTATGGCTACACCTTC. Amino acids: CASRLTGWRNYGYTF.

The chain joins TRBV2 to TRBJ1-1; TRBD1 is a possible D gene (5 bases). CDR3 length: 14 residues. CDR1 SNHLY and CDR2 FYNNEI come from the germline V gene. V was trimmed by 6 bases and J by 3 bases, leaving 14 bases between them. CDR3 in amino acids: CASSVQGRDTEAFF. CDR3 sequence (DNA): TGTGCCAGCAGCGTCCAGGGTAGGGACACTGAAGCTTTCTTT. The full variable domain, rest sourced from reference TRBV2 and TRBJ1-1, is EPEVTQTPSHQVTQMGQEVILRCVPISNHLYFYWYRQILGQKVEFLVSFYNNEISEKSEIFDDQFSVERPDGSNFTLKIRSTKLEDSAMYFCASSVQGRDTEAFFGQGTRLTVV.

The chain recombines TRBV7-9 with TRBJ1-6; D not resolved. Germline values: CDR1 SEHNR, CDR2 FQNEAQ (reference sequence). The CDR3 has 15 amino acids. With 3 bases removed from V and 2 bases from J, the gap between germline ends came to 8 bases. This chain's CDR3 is CASSFSSPYNSPLHF. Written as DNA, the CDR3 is TGTGCCAGCAGCTTTAGCAGTCCCTATAATTCACCCCTCCACTTT.

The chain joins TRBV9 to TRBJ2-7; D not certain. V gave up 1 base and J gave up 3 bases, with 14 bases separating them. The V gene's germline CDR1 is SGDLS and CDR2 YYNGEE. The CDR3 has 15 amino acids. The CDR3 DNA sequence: TGTGCCAGCAGCGTATCCGGCGGCGGCATCTACGAGCAGTACTTC. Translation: CASSVSGGGIYEQYF.

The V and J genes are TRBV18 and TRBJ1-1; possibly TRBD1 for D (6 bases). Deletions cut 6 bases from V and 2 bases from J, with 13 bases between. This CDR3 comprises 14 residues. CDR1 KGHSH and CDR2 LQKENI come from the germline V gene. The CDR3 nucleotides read TGTGCCAGCTCGTCGACAGGAGTCAACACTGAAGCTTTCTTT. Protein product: CASSSTGVNTEAFF.

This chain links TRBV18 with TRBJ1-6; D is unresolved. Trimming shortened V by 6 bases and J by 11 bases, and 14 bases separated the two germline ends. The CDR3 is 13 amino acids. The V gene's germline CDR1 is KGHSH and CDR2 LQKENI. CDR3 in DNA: TGTGCCAGCTCGCTCCTCGACTCGCCACCCCTCCACTTT. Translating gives CASSLLDSPPLHF.

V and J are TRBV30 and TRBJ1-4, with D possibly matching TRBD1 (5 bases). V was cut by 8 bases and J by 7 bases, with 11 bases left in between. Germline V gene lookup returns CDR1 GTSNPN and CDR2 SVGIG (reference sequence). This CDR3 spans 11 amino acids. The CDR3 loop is CARGRREKLFF. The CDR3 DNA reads TGTGCCCGGGGCAGGCGTGAAAAACTGTTTTTT.

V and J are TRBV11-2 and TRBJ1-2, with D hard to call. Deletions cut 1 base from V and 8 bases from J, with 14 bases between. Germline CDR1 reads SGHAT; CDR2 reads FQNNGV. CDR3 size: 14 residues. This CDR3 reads CASSLGLIRGGYTF. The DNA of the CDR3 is TGTGCCAGCAGCTTAGGTCTCATCCGAGGAGGCTACACCTTC.

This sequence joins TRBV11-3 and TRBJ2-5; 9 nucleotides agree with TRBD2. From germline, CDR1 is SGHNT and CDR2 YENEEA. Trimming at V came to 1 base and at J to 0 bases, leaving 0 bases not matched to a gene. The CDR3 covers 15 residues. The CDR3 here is CASSLGLADQETQYF. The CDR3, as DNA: TGTGCCAGCAGCTTAGGACTAGCGGACCAAGAGACCCAGTACTTC.

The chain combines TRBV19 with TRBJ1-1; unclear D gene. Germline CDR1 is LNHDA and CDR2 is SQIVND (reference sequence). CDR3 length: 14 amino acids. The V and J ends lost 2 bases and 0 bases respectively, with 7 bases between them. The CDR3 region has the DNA TGTGCCAGTAGTATAAAACTCATGAACACTGAAGCTTTCTTT. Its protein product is CASSIKLMNTEAFF.

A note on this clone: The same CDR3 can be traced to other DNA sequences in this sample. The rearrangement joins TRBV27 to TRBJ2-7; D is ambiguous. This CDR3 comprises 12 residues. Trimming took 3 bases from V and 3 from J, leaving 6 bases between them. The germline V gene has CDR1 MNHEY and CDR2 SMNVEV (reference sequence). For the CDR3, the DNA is TGTGCCAGCAGTTTTCCCTTCTACGAGCAGTACTTC. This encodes CASSFPFYEQYF.

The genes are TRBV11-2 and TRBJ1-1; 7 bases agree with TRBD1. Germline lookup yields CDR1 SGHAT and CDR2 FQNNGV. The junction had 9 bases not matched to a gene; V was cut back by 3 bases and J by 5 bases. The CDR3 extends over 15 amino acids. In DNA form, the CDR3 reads TGTGCCAGCAGCTTGGAACTTAGGGGGCGAACTGAAGCTTTCTTT. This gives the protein CASSLELRGRTEAFF.

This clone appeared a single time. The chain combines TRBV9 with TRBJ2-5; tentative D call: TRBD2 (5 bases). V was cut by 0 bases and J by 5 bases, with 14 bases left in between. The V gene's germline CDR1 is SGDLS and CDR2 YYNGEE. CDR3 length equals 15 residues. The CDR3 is CASSVGAGGDETQYF. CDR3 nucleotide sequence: TGTGCCAGCAGCGTAGGGGCGGGTGGGGATGAGACCCAGTACTTC.

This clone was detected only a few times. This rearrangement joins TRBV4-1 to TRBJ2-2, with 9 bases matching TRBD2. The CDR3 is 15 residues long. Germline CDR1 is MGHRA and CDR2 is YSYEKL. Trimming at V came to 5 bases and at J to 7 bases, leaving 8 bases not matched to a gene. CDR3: CASSLSGGWNGELFF. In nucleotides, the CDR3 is TGCGCCAGCAGCTTAAGCGGGGGGTGGAACGGGGAGCTGTTTTTT.

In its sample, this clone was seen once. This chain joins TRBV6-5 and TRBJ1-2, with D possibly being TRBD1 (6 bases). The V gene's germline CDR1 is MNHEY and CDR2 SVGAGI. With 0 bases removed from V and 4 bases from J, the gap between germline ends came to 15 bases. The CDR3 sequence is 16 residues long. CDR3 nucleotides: TGTGCCAGCAGTTACTCGATGGCAGGGGCGGTCTATGGCTACACCTTC. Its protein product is CASSYSMAGAVYGYTF.

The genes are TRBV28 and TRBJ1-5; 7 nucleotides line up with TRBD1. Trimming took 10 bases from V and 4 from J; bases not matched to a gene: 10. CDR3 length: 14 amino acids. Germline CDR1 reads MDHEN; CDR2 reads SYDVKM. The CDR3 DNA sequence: TGTGCCACCTCCCGAGGGGGCAGGAATCAGCCCCAGCATTTT. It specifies CATSRGGRNQPQHF.

The CDR3 is CASRTDRGRQTQYF. DNA of the CDR3: TGTGCCAGCAGAACGGACAGGGGGAGACAGACCCAGTACTTC. The rearrangement links TRBV7-9 to TRBJ2-5; 10 nucleotides match TRBD1. The CDR3 length is 14 residues. Germline assignment: CDR1 SEHNR and CDR2 FQNEAQ (reference sequence). The V gene end was trimmed by 6 bases and the J gene end by 6 bases; junction bases not matched to a gene: 7.

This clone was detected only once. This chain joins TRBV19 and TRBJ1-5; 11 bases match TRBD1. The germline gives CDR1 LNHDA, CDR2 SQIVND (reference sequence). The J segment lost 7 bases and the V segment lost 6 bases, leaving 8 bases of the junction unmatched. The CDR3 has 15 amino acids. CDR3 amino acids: CASSPGTGGRQPQHF. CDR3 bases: TGTGCCAGTAGCCCCGGGACAGGGGGTCGGCAGCCCCAGCATTTT. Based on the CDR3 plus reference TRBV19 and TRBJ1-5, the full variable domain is DGGITQSPKYLFRKEGQNVTLSCEQNLNHDAMYWYRQDPGQGLRLIYYSQIVNDFQKGDIAEGYSVSREKKESFPLTVTSAQKNPTAFYLCASSPGTGGRQPQHFGDGTRLSIL.

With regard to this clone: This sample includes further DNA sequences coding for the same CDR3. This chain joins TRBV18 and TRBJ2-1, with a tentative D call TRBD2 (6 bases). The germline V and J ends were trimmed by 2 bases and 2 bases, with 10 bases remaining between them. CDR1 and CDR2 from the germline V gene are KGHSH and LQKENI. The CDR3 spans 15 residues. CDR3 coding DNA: TGTGCCAGCTCACCAGGGACTGGGGCCTACAATGAGCAGTTCTTC. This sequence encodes CASSPGTGAYNEQFF.

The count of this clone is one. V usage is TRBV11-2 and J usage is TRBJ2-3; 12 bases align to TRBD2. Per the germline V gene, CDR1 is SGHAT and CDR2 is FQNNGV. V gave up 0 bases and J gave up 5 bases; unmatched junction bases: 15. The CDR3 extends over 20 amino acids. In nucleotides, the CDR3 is TGTGCCAGCAGCTTAGAGTCTCGTGGGCGACTAGCGGGAGAGAAAGATACGCAGTATTTT. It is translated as CASSLESRGRLAGEKDTQYF.

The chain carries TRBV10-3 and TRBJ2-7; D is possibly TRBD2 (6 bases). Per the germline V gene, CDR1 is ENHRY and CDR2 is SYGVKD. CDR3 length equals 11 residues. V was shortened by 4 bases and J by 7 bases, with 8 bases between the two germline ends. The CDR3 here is CAISGGGEQYF. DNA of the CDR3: TGTGCCATCAGTGGGGGAGGAGAGCAGTACTTC.

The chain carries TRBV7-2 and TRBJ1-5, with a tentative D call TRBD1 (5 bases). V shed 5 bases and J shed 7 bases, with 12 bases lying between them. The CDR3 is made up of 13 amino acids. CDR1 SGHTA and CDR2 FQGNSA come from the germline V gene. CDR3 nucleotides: TGTGCCAGCAGCCCCTCAGGGTTACAGCCCCAGCATTTT. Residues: CASSPSGLQPQHF.

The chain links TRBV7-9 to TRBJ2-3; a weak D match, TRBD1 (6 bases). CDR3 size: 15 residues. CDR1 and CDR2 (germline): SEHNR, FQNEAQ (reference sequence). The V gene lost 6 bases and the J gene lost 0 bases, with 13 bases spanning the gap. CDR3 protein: CASSHDRFSTDTQYF. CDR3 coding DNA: TGTGCCAGCAGTCACGACAGGTTTAGCACAGATACGCAGTATTTT.

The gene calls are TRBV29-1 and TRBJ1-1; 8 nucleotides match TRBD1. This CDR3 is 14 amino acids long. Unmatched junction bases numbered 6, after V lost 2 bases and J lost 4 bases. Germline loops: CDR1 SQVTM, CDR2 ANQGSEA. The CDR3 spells CSVELDRARTEAFF. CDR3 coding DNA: TGCAGCGTTGAATTGGACAGGGCGCGCACTGAAGCTTTCTTT.